The rows below give T cell receptor beta chains drawn from one sample of a study of blood T cell repertoires in COVID-19. Clones were sequenced by immunoSEQ multiplex PCR, and TCRdb holds only the in-frame ones, with some missing. The sample yields about 170,000 clones, about 85% seen once. What was sequenced was peripheral blood. These receptors were collected from a man in his fifties or sixties who had recovered from COVID-19. CDR3s include the opening cysteine and the closing phenylalanine or tryptophan.

v_call: TRBV6-2/TRBV6-3
j_call: TRBJ2-5
cdr3_aa: CASSPAAGVQETQYF

v_call: TRBV7-2
j_call: TRBJ2-5
cdr3_aa: CASSPRPRGTQYF

v_call: TRBV2
j_call: TRBJ1-2
cdr3_aa: CASSANRRYPYGYTF

v_call: TRBV7-3
j_call: TRBJ2-3
cdr3_aa: CASSRSGGRTDTQYF

v_call: TRBV20-1
j_call: TRBJ2-1
cdr3_aa: CSASPTGKYNEQFF

v_call: TRBV28
j_call: TRBJ1-4
cdr3_aa: CASNSPGTANEKLFF

v_call: TRBV4-2
j_call: TRBJ2-1
cdr3_aa: CASSHLLRTGAGTSYNEQFF

v_call: TRBV2
j_call: TRBJ2-1
cdr3_aa: CASSLSGSYNEQFF

v_call: TRBV5-1
j_call: TRBJ2-3
cdr3_aa: CASSLVLAGGSDTQYF

v_call: TRBV6-5
j_call: TRBJ1-2
cdr3_aa: CASSYSYEYGGGYTF

v_call: TRBV7-6
j_call: TRBJ2-3
cdr3_aa: CASSLAPVAGGTDTQYF

v_call: TRBV7-3
j_call: TRBJ2-3
cdr3_aa: CASTRHGQRTDTQYF

v_call: TRBV29-1
j_call: TRBJ1-2
cdr3_aa: CSGERVIGEGGYTF

v_call: TRBV11-1
j_call: TRBJ2-3
cdr3_aa: CASSLETSGSDTQYF

v_call: TRBV11-3
j_call: TRBJ2-3
cdr3_aa: CASSLVGGADTQYF

v_call: TRBV29-1
j_call: TRBJ1-5
cdr3_aa: CSVSLGQGGNQPQHF

v_call: TRBV11-2
j_call: TRBJ1-4
cdr3_aa: CASSLGGGAYEKLFF

v_call: TRBV7-9
j_call: TRBJ2-7
cdr3_aa: CASSSPGSYEQYF

v_call: TRBV5-1
j_call: TRBJ2-7
cdr3_aa: CASSPNPTVKVSYEQYF

v_call: TRBV5-6
j_call: TRBJ2-1
cdr3_aa: CASSLLAGVRYNEQFF

v_call: TRBV20-1
j_call: TRBJ1-2
cdr3_aa: CSVPLGGYTF

v_call: TRBV5-1
j_call: TRBJ2-7
cdr3_aa: CASSLRPSNEGGQYF

v_call: TRBV6-6
j_call: TRBJ2-7
cdr3_aa: CASSLGGEQYF

v_call: TRBV19
j_call: TRBJ1-1
cdr3_aa: CASNPRGSTTEAFF

v_call: TRBV6-5
j_call: TRBJ1-6
cdr3_aa: CASSYGEGIEPLHF

v_call: TRBV11-3
j_call: TRBJ2-2
cdr3_aa: CASSLGAGELFF

v_call: TRBV19
j_call: TRBJ2-2
cdr3_aa: CASTRTGGTGELFF

v_call: TRBV4-2
j_call: TRBJ2-7
cdr3_aa: CASSQDIERGVYEQYF

v_call: TRBV5-1
j_call: TRBJ2-1
cdr3_aa: CASSWASGAYNEQFF

v_call: TRBV16
j_call: TRBJ1-1
cdr3_aa: CASYSGPDRDAFF

v_call: TRBV11-2
j_call: TRBJ2-5
cdr3_aa: CASSPLAGGGETQYF